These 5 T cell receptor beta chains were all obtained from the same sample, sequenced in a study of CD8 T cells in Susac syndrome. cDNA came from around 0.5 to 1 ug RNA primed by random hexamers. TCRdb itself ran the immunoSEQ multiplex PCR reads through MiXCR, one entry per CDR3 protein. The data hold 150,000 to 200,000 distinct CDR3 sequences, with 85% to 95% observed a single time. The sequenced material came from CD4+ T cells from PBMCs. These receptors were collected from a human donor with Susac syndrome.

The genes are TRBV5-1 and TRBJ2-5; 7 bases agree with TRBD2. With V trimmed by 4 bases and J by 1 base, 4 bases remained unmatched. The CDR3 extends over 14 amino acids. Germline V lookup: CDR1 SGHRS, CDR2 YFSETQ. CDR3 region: CASSHPSGQETQYF. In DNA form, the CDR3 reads TGCGCCAGCAGCCATCCTAGCGGCCAAGAGACCCAGTACTTC. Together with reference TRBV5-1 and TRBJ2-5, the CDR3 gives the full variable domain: KAGVTQTPRYLIKTRGQQVTLSCSPISGHRSVSWYQQTPGQGLQFLFEYFSETQRNKGNFPGRFSGRQFSNSRSEMNVSTLELGDSALYLCASSHPSGQETQYFGPGTRLLVL.

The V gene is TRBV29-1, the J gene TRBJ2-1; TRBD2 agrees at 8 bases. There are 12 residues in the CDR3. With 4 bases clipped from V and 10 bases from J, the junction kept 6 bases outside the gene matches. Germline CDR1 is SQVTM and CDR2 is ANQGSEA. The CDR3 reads CSVGLTSEEQFF. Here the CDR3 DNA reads TGCAGCGTTGGCCTGACTAGCGAAGAGCAGTTCTTC.

The CDR3 spells CASSLGQRQFEQYF. The CDR3 DNA reads as TGCGCCAGCAGCCTAGGACAGCGGCAGTTCGAGCAGTACTTC. The chain links TRBV5-1 to TRBJ2-7; a possible D gene is TRBD1 (6 bases). The CDR3 sequence is 14 residues long. V lost 4 bases and J 6 bases, leaving 17 bases between the germline ends. CDR1 is SGHRS, CDR2 YFSETQ, per germline. The full variable domain, in which reference TRBV5-1 and TRBJ2-7 provide the parts outside the CDR3, is KAGVTQTPRYLIKTRGQQVTLSCSPISGHRSVSWYQQTPGQGLQFLFEYFSETQRNKGNFPGRFSGRQFSNSRSEMNVSTLELGDSALYLCASSLGQRQFEQYFGPGTRLTVT.

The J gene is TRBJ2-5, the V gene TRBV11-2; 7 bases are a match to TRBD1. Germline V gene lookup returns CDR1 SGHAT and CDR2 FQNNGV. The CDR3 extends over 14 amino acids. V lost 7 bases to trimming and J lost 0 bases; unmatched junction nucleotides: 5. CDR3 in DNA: TGTGCCAGCAAACTGACAGGGTACCAAGAGACCCAGTACTTC. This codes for CASKLTGYQETQYF.

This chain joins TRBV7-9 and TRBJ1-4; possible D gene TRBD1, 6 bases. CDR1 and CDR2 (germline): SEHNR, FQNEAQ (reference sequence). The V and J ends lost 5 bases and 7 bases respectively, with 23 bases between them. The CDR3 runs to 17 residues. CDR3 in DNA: TGTGCCAGCAGCGCCGGATTTCAGGGGCACTTGAGTGAAAAACTGTTTTTT. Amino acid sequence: CASSAGFQGHLSEKLFF.